Listed below are T cell receptor beta chains from one sample, sequenced in a study of T cells in Graves' hyperthyroidism and ophthalmopathy. MiXCR, applied by TCRdb to the multiplex PCR reads, yields one record per CDR3 protein. This sample has 600,000 to 650,000 distinct CDR3 sequences, with 15% to 20% found just once. Specimen: blood. The receptors derive from a woman aged 25 to 39 with Graves' hyperthyroidism. CDR3s include the opening cysteine and the closing phenylalanine or tryptophan. A D gene is named only where the DNA matches it firmly. Clone size is given for some rows only: seen once, a few or many times, or a class if the clone is expanded.

D gene	V gene	CDR3 length	J gene	clone size	CDR3 DNA	CDR3 protein
-	TRBV7-3	15	TRBJ1-1	many	TGTGCCAGCAGCGCCCAACCAGGGCTTAATATTGAAGCTTTCTTT	CASSAQPGLNIEAFF
TRBD1	TRBV6-1	14	TRBJ1-5	many	TGTGCCAGCAGGCGAGACGGGACAGTCCAGCCCCAGCATTTT	CASRRDGTVQPQHF
TRBD2	TRBV19	18	TRBJ2-1	-	TGTGCCAGTAGCCTTAGCGGGAGCTCCCTTCCCTCCTACAATGAGCAGTTCTTC	CASSLSGSSLPSYNEQFF
-	TRBV7-2	13	TRBJ2-7	many	TGTGCCAGCAGCTTCTATCCTTCCTACGAGCAGTACTTC	CASSFYPSYEQYF
-	TRBV29-1	13	TRBJ1-5	few	TGCAGCGTTGAAGGGGACGGGAATCAGCCCCAGCATTTT	CSVEGDGNQPQHF
TRBD1	TRBV6-1	13	TRBJ2-3	many	TGTGCCAGCAGGGACAGGGCCGCAGATACGCAGTATTTT	CASRDRAADTQYF
TRBD1	TRBV5-1	16	TRBJ1-1	few	TGCGCCAGCAGCTCTGGACAGGGGTTATCCCTTAGTGAAGCTTTCTTT	CASSSGQGLSLSEAFF
-	TRBV12-3/TRBV12-4	12	TRBJ2-7	many	TGTGCCAGCAGCTCCGGACGGCGGGAGCAGTACTTC	CASSSGRREQYF
-	TRBV5-1	13	TRBJ1-5	many	TGCGCCAGCAGCGTAGCTCCTAATCAGCCCCAGCATTTT	CASSVAPNQPQHF
TRBD2	TRBV7-9	15	TRBJ2-1	many	TGTGCCAGCAGCCCCCTAGCGGGAGGAGGAGATGAGCAGTTCTTC	CASSPLAGGGDEQFF
-	TRBV20-1	15	TRBJ2-1	many	TGCAGTGCTAGAGAGGGCTGGGGCTCCTACAATGAGCAGTTCTTC	CSAREGWGSYNEQFF
TRBD2	TRBV6-1	14	TRBJ2-3	few	TGTGCCAGCAGTCCAGGACTAGTTGGCGATACGCAGTATTTT	CASSPGLVGDTQYF
TRBD1	TRBV28	15	TRBJ2-2	many	TGTGCCAGCACCACGGGACAGGGGAACACCGGGGAGCTGTTTTTT	CASTTGQGNTGELFF
TRBD1	TRBV13	13	TRBJ1-5	many	TGTGCCAGCAGCACCGGACAGGGTACGCCCCAGCATTTT	CASSTGQGTPQHF
-	TRBV20-1	12	TRBJ1-1	-	TGCAGTGCTAGTACAGGGCAAACTGAAGCTTTCTTT	CSASTGQTEAFF
-	TRBV19	15	TRBJ1-5	few	TGTGCCAGTAGTAGACGACTTGGGTCTGATCAGCCCCAGCATTTT	CASSRRLGSDQPQHF
-	TRBV19	14	TRBJ1-1	-	TGTGCCAGTAGGACCGACAGCTTGAACACTGAAGCTTTCTTT	CASRTDSLNTEAFF
-	TRBV3-1	11	TRBJ1-1	many	TGTGCCAGCAGCCAAGCGGGGGGAGCTTTCTTT	CASSQAGGAFF